What follows are 18 T cell receptor beta chains derived from one specimen sequenced in a study of identical twins. MiXCR, applied by TCRdb to the 5' RACE reads, yields one record per CDR3 protein. The table records 1.5 million to 2 million distinct CDR3 sequences, around a third of them present only once. The sample comprised cord blood. The receptors here all came from a newborn girl in good health.

As regards this clonotype: A read error may produce the germline difference seen at one junction end. The rearrangement links TRBV12-3 or TRBV12-4 to TRBJ1-6, with TRBD1 identical over 9 bases. The CDR3 is 15 residues long. CDR3: CASSQRDRDNSPPHF. The CDR3 region has the DNA TGTGCCAGCAGCCAGAGGGACAGGGATAATTCACCCCCCCACTTT.

The J gene is TRBJ2-7, the V gene TRBV11-2; the match to TRBD2 covers 11 bases. V gave up 2 bases and J gave up 3 bases; unmatched junction bases: 12. The CDR3 length is 18 residues. The V gene's germline CDR1 is SGHAT and CDR2 FQNNGV. CDR3 coding DNA: TGTGCCAGCAGCTTAATCGAACTAGCGGGAGTGAGTTACTACGAGCAGTACTTC. Encoded protein: CASSLIELAGVSYYEQYF.

The chain uses TRBV2 and TRBJ2-4; a possible D gene is TRBD1 (6 bases). The J call may not be correct, given that the DNA end is closer to TRBJ2-7. CDR3 length: 12 amino acids. Germline assignment: CDR1 SNHLY and CDR2 FYNNEI. DNA of the CDR3: TGTGCCAGCGCCCCGGACAGCTACGAGCAGTACTTC. Protein sequence: CASAPDSYEQYF.

This chain links TRBV10-3 with TRBJ2-7; the D gene is possibly TRBD1 (5 bases). The CDR3 covers 14 residues. Trimming took 3 bases from V and 1 from J, leaving 10 bases between them. The germline V gene encodes CDR1 ENHRY and CDR2 SYGVKD. CDR3 sequence reads: CAISETQGSYEQYF. CDR3 DNA sequence: TGTGCCATCAGTGAAACCCAGGGATCCTACGAGCAGTACTTC.

This clonotype was detected only a few times. The chain carries TRBV28 and TRBJ2-7; TRBD1 matches 7 bases. Near its end, the DNA agrees better with TRBJ2-4, so the J call may be wrong. CDR1 MDHEN and CDR2 SYDVKM come from the germline V gene. CDR3 length: 15 amino acids. The CDR3 coding sequence is TGTGCCAGCACTTGGGACAGCACCGGTAGGGACATTCAGTACTTC. Its protein is CASTWDSTGRDIQYF.

This clonotype was seen a handful of times. This CDR3 is CASSILRGQDEQYF. In DNA, the CDR3 is TGTGCCAGTAGTATCCTCAGGGGGCAAGATGAGCAGTACTTC. This rearrangement joins TRBV19 to TRBJ2-5, with TRBD1 matching 8 bases. This CDR3 is 14 amino acids long. The germline CDR1 and CDR2 sequences are LNHDA and SQIVND (reference sequence). V lost 3 bases and J lost 11; bases outside the gene matches: 11.

Of note for this clonotype: Germline and junction disagree at one end, which may indicate a read error. This chain links TRBV29-1 with TRBJ1-4, with TRBD1 matching 7 bases. This CDR3 region has 14 residues. The germline CDR1 and CDR2 sequences are SQVTM and ANQGSEA. For the CDR3, the DNA is TGCAGCGTCGGGTCAGGGGGAACGAATGAAAAACTGTGTTTT. Its protein is CSVGSGGTNEKLCF. The full variable domain, rest sourced from reference TRBV29-1 and TRBJ1-4, is SAVISQKPSRDICQRGTSLTIQCQVDSQVTMMFWYRQQPGQSLTLIATANQGSEATYESGFVIDKFPISRPNLTFSTLTVSNMSPEDSSIYLCSVGSGGTNEKLCFGSGTQLSVL.

This chain uses TRBV20-1 with TRBJ1-5; 10 positions agree with TRBD1. The V and J ends lost 1 base and 6 bases, in that order; junction bases with no gene match: 9. This CDR3 has 16 residues. Germline-derived CDR1 and CDR2 are DFQATT and SNEGSKA (reference sequence). The CDR3 bases are TGCAGTGCTAGAGGGGTTATGGGACAGGGGTTTCAGCCCCAGCATTTT. Translation: CSARGVMGQGFQPQHF.

The genes are TRBV15 and TRBJ2-3; 9 bases are shared with TRBD1. The CDR3 has 21 amino acids. The germline V gene has CDR1 LNHNV and CDR2 YYDKDF (reference sequence). V shed 1 base and J 2 bases; nucleotides not matched to a gene: 19. CDR3 loop: CATSRVRGLSLGQGNTDTQYF. Here the CDR3 DNA reads TGTGCCACCAGCAGAGTAAGGGGACTAAGTTTGGGACAGGGTAACACAGATACGCAGTATTTT.

This clonotype has just a few counts. The J gene is TRBJ1-4, the V gene TRBV4-1; weak D call: TRBD1 (5 bases). V was trimmed by 4 bases and J by 7 bases, leaving 13 bases between them. This CDR3 comprises 14 residues. Germline V CDR1 and CDR2: MGHRA, YSYEKL. CDR3 loop: CASSLRGVGEKLFF. The CDR3 nucleotides are TGCGCCAGCAGCCTTCGGGGGGTGGGTGAAAAACTGTTTTTT.

This clonotype has a handful of counts. The V gene is TRBV7-9, the J gene TRBJ2-3; 10 bases are a match to TRBD2. This CDR3 spans 16 amino acids. CDR1 and CDR2 (germline): SEHNR, FQNEAQ (reference sequence). V shed 5 bases, J shed 0 bases, and the junction held 5 bases outside the gene matches. This CDR3 reads CASSPGTSASTDTQYF. CDR3 DNA sequence: TGTGCCAGCAGCCCTGGGACTAGCGCTAGCACAGATACGCAGTATTTT.

The chain couples TRBV6-2 or TRBV6-3 to TRBJ2-3, with D possibly TRBD2 on 5 matching bases. The V gene lost 6 bases and the J gene lost 6 bases, with 13 bases spanning the gap. Germline values: CDR1 MNHEY, CDR2 SVGEGT. The CDR3 has 13 residues. The CDR3 nucleotides are TGTGCCAGCAGGAACTCGCGCGGGGATACGCAGTATTTT. Its protein is CASRNSRGDTQYF.

The V and J genes are TRBV7-2 and TRBJ2-5; the D gene is possibly TRBD2 (5 bases). CDR3 length equals 14 residues. Germline V gene data show CDR1 as SGHTA and CDR2 as FQGNSA. Trimming cost V 3 bases and J 6 bases, with 14 bases left between them. CDR3 in DNA: TGTGCCAGCAGCTTTCGTCCTCCGGGGAAGACCCAGTACTTC. Translating it yields CASSFRPPGKTQYF.

In the case of this clonotype: A much larger clonotype is one base distant, so this may be a read error. The J gene is TRBJ2-1, the V gene TRBV28; D perhaps matches TRBD1 (6 bases). Germline CDR1 reads MDHEN; CDR2 reads SYDVKM. The CDR3 runs to 12 residues. In DNA form, the CDR3 reads TGTGCCAGCAGCCGGACAGATTTTGAGCGGTTCTTC. This gives the protein CASSRTDFERFF.

This rearrangement joins TRBV20-1 to TRBJ1-2, with a possible D match to TRBD1 (5 bases). The CDR3 is made up of 13 amino acids. Trimming removed 6 bases at V and 2 bases at J, with 13 bases between. The V gene's germline CDR1 is DFQATT and CDR2 SNEGSKA (reference sequence). The CDR3 loop is CSAGDGTNYGYTF. CDR3 nucleotide sequence: TGCAGTGCAGGGGATGGGACCAACTATGGCTACACCTTC.

This chain connects TRBV6-2 or TRBV6-3 to TRBJ2-1; the match to TRBD2 covers 10 bases. CDR1 and CDR2 from the germline V gene are MNHEY and SVGEGT. V lost 2 bases, J lost 6 bases, and 7 bases stayed unmatched. The CDR3 runs to 16 residues. CDR3 bases: TGTGCCAGCAGTTACAGGAGTCTAGCGGGAGTCAATGAGCAGTTCTTC. Translation: CASSYRSLAGVNEQFF.

Remarks on this clonotype: A junction boundary mismatches the germline segment, possibly from a read error. CDR3 DNA sequence: TGCGCCGGCAGCTTGATCGGCAATGAGCAGTTCTTC. Residues: CAGSLIGNEQFF. The chain links TRBV5-1 to TRBJ2-1; D is unresolved. The CDR3 sequence is 12 residues long. In germline, CDR1 is SGHRS, CDR2 YFSETQ.

V and J are TRBV5-1 and TRBJ2-1, with 12 bases fitting TRBD1. The CDR3 runs 14 residues. CDR1 and CDR2 from the germline V gene are SGHRS and YFSETQ. With 7 bases clipped from V and 9 bases from J, the junction kept 8 bases outside the gene matches. The CDR3 spells CASCSGTGGSEQFF. Here the CDR3 DNA reads TGCGCCAGCTGTTCCGGGACAGGGGGCAGTGAGCAGTTCTTC.